This T cell receptor (beta chain) was captured by sequencing in a study of graft-versus-host responses after intestinal transplantation. Overall study context: Each of the recipients got a multivisceral, liver-intestinal, or isolated intestinal transplant. Tacrolimus plus steroids were given to all recipients for roughly three years, preceded by anti-thymocyte globulin induction. Findings and limits, study-wide: Early post-transplant falls in HvG clones accompanied the peak levels of circulating GvH clones. Patients who carried graft-donor T cell macrochimerism also had high graft-versus-host to host-versus-graft clonal ratios in their allografts.

The J segment lost 8 bases and the V segment lost 2 bases, leaving 8 bases of the junction unmatched. This CDR3 is built from 15 residues. Germline values: CDR1 MNHNY, CDR2 SVGAGI (reference sequence). Clones were sequenced by immunoSEQ multiplex PCR, and TCRdb holds only the in-frame ones, with some missing. The table includes 55,000 to 75,000 clones, 84% detected once. About this clone: What it binds is unknown.

The sequence was collected from a human donor who was the organ donor for an intestinal transplant. The V and J genes are TRBV6-6 and TRBJ2-3, with 9 bases that match TRBD2. This specimen consisted of unstimulated CD4+ T cells sorted from spleen or lymph node cells, obtained before transplant. Here the CDR3 reads CASSYGGGAASTQYF. CDR3 DNA sequence: TGTGCCAGCAGTTACGGCGGGGGGGCTGCCTCTACGCAGTATTTT.